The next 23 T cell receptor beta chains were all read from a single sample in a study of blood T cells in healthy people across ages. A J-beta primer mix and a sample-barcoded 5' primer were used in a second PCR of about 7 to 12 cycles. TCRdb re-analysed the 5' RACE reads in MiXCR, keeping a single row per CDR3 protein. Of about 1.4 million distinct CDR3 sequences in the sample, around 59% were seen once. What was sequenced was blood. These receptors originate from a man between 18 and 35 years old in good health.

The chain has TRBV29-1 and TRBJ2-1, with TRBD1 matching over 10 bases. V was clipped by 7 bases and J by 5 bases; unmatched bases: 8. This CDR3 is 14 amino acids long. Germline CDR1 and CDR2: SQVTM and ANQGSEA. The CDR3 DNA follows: TGCAGCGGCCAAGGGGACAGGGGTGACAATGAGCAGTTCTTC. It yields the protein CSGQGDRGDNEQFF.

CDR3 loop: CASSFSDFENIQYF. CDR3 nucleotide sequence: TGTGCCAGCAGTTTTAGTGATTTCGAAAACATTCAGTACTTC. The chain uses TRBV12-3 or TRBV12-4 and TRBJ2-4; no clear D. Deletions cut 3 bases from V and 5 bases from J, with 11 bases between. This CDR3 comprises 14 residues.

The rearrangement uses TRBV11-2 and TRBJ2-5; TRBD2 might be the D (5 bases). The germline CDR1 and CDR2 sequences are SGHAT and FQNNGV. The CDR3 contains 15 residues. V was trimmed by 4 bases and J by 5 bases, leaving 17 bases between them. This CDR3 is CASSSLPGMMETQYF. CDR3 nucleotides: TGTGCCAGCAGCTCACTTCCGGGGATGATGGAGACCCAGTACTTC.

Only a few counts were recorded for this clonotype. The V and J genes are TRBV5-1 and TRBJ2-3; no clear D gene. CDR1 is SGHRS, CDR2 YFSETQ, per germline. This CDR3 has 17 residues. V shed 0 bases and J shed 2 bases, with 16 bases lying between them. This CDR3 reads CASSLDPNSHSTDTQYF. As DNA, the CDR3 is TGCGCCAGCAGCTTGGATCCAAACTCACACTCCACAGATACGCAGTATTTT.

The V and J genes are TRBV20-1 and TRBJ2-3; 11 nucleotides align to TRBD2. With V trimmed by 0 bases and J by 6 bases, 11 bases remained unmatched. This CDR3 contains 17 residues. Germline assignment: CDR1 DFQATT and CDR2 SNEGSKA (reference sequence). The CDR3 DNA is TGCAGTGCTAGAGATTTGGGTAGCGGGGGGGCCTACGATACGCAGTATTTT. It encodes CSARDLGSGGAYDTQYF.

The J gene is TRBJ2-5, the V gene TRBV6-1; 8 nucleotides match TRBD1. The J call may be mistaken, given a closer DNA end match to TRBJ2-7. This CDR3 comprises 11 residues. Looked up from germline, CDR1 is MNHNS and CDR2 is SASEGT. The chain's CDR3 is CASRQGAEQYF. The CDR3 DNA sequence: TGTGCCAGCAGGCAGGGGGCCGAGCAGTACTTC.

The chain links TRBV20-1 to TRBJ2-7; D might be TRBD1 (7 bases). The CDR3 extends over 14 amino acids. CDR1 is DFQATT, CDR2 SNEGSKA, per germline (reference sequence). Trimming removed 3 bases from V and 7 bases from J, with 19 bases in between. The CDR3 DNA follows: TGCAGTGCTAGGACGGGGATCCCAGGGGGGGAGCAGTACTTC. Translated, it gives CSARTGIPGGEQYF.

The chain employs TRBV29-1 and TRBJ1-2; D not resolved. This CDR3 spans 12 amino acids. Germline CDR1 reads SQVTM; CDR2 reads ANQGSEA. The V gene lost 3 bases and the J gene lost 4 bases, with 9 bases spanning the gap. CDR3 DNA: TGCAGCGTTGATGCAAACACCTATGGCTACACCTTC. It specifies CSVDANTYGYTF.

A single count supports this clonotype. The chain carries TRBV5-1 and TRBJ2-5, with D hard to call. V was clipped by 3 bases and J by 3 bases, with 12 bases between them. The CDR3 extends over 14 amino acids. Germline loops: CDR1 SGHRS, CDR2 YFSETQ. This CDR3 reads CASSYVEWEETQYF. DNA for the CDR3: TGCGCCAGCAGCTACGTAGAGTGGGAAGAGACCCAGTACTTC.

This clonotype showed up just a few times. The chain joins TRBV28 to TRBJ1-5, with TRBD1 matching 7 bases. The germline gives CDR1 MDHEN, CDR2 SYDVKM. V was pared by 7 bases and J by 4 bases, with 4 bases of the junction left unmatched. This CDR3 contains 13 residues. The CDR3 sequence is CASTRDRNQPQHF. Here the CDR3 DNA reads TGTGCCAGCACCCGGGACAGAAATCAGCCCCAGCATTTT. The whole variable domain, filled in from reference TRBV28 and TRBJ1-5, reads DVKVTQSSRYLVKRTGEKVFLECVQDMDHENMFWYRQDPGLGLRLIYFSYDVKMKEKGDIPEGYSVSREKKERFSLILESASTNQTSMYLCASTRDRNQPQHFGDGTRLSIL.

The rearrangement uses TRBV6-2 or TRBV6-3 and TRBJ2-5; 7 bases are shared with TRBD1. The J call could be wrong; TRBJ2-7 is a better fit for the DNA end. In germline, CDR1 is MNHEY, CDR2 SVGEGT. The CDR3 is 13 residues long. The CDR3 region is CASRVGTVHEQYF. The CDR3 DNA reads TGTGCCAGCAGAGTCGGGACAGTGCACGAGCAGTACTTC.

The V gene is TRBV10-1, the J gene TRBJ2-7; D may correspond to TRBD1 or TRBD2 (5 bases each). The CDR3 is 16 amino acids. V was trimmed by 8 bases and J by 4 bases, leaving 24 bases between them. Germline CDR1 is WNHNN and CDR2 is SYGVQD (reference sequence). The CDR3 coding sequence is TGCGCCAGCGTTAACCCTCTGGGGGTACGCCTTTACGAGCAGTACTTC. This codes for CASVNPLGVRLYEQYF.

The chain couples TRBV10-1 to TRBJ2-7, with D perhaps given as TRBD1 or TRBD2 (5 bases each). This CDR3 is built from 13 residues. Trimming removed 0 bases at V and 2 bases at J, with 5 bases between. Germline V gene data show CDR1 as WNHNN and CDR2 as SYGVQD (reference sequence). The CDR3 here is CASSESGAYEQYF. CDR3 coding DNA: TGCGCCAGCAGTGAGTCGGGGGCCTACGAGCAGTACTTC.

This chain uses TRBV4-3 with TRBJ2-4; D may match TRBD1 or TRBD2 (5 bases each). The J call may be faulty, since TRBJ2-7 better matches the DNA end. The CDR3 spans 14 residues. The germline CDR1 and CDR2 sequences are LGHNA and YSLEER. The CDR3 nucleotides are TGCGCCAGCAGCCAAGATACTAGGGACCTCGAGCAGTACTTC. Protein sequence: CASSQDTRDLEQYF.

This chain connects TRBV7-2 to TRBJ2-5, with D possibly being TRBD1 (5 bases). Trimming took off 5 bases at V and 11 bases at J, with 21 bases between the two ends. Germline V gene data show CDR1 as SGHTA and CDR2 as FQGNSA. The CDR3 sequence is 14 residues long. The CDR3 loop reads CASSPKGANIGQYF. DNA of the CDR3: TGTGCCAGCAGCCCTAAAGGGGCCAACATCGGGCAGTACTTC.

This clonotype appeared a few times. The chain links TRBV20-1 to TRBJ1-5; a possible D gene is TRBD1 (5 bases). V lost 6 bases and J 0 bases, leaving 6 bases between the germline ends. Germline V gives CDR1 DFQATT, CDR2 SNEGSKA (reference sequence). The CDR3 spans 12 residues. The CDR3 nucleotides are TGCAGTGCAGGGGTTAGCAATCAGCCCCAGCATTTT. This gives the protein CSAGVSNQPQHF.

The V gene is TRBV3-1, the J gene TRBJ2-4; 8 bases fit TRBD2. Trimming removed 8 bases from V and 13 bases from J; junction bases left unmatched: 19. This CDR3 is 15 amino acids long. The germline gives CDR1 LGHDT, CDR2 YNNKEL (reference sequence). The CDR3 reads CASGPDGAGGGGQYF. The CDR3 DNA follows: TGTGCCAGCGGCCCCGACGGCGCGGGAGGAGGTGGGCAGTACTTC.

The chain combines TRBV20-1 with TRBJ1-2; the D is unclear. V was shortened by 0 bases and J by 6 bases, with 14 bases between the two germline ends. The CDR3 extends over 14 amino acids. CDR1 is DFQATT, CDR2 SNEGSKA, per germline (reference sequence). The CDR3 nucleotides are TGCAGTGCTAGAGATCCGGCGAGTTGGGATGGCTACACCTTC. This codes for CSARDPASWDGYTF.

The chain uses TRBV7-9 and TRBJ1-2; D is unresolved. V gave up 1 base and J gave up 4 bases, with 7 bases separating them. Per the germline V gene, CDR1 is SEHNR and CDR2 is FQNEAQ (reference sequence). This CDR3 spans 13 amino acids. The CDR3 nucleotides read TGTGCCAGCAGCTTAGGCCACCGCTATGGCTACACCTTC. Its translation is CASSLGHRYGYTF.

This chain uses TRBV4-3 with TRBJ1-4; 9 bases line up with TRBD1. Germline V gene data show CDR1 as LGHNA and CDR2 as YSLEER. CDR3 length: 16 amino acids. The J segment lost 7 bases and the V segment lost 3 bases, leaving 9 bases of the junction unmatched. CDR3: CASSHFGTGSVEKLFF. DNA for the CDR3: TGCGCCAGCAGCCACTTTGGGACAGGGTCGGTTGAAAAACTGTTTTTT.

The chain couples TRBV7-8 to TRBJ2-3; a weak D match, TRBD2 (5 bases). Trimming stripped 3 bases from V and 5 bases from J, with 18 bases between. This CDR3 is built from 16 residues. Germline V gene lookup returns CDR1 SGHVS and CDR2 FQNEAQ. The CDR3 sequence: CASSLYSGSYRDTQYF. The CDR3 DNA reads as TGTGCCAGCAGCTTGTACTCGGGGTCTTATCGAGATACGCAGTATTTT.

DNA for the CDR3: TGTGCCAGCAGCCCTCCGACAGGGCCCCTCGAGCAGTACTTC. Its protein product is CASSPPTGPLEQYF. The chain is built from TRBV7-2 and TRBJ2-7; 7 positions agree with TRBD1. V trimming: 5 bases; J trimming: 6 bases; junction bases outside the gene matches: 10. Germline V gene sequence: CDR1 SGHTA, CDR2 FQGNSA. The CDR3 runs to 14 residues.

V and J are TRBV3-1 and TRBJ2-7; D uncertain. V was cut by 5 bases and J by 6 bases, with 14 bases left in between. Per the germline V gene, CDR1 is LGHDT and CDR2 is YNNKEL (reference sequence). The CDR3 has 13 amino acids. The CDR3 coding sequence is TGTGCCAGCAGCTTCAACTGGGAAAGCGAGCAGTACTTC. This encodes CASSFNWESEQYF.